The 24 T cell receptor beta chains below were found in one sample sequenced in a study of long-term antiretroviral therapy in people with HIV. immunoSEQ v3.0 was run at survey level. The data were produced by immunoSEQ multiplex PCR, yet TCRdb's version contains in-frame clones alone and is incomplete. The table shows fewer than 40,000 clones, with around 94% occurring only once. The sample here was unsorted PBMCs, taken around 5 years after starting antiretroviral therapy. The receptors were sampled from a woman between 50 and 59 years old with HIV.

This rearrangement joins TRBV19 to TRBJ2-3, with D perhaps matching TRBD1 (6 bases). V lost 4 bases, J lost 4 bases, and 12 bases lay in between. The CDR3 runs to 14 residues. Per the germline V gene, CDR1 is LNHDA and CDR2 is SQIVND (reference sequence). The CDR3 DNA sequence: TGTGCCAGTAGTACCACAGGGACCGCAGATACGCAGTATTTT. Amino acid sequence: CASSTTGTADTQYF.

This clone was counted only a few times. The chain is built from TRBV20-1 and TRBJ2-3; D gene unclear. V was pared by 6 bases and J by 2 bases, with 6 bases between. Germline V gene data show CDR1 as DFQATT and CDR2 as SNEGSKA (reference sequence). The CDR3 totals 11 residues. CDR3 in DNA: TGCAGTGCGGGCCACACAGATACGCAGTATTTT. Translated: CSAGHTDTQYF.

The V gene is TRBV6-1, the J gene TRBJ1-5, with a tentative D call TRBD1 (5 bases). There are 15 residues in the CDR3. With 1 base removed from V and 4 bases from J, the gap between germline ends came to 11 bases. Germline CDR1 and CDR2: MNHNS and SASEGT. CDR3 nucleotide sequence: TGTGCCAGCAGTGAAGGTGGGGCGCGGAATCAGCCCCAGCATTTT. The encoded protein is CASSEGGARNQPQHF.

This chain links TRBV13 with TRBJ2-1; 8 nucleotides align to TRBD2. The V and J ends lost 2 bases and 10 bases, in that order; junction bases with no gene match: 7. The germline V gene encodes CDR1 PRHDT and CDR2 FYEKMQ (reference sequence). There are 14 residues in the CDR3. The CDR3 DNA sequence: TGTGCCAGCAGCTTACCCGGGGGGGCAGTGGAGCAGTTCTTC. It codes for CASSLPGGAVEQFF.

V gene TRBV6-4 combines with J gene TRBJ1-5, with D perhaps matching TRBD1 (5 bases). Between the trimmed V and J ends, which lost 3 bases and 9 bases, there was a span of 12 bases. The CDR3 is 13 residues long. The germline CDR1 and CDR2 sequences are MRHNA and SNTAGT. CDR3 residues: CASSEGLFRPQHF. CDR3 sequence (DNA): TGTGCCAGCAGTGAGGGACTTTTTAGGCCCCAGCATTTT.

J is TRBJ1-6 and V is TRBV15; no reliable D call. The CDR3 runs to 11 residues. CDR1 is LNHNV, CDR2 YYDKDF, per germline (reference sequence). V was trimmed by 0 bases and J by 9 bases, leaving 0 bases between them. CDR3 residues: CATSRDSPLHF. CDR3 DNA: TGTGCCACCAGCAGAGATTCACCCCTCCACTTT.

CDR3 bases: TGTGCCAGCTCACCGACCCAGACGATCTACGAGCAGTACTTC. Residues: CASSPTQTIYEQYF. V is TRBV18 and J is TRBJ2-7; D unresolved. Germline V gene data show CDR1 as KGHSH and CDR2 as LQKENI. The CDR3 has 14 residues. V lost 3 bases, J lost 3 bases, and 12 bases lay in between.

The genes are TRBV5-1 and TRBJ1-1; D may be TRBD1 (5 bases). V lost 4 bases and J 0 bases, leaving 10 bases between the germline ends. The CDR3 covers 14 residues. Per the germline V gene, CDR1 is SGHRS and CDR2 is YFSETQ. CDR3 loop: CASSAGTLNTEAFF. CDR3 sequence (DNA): TGCGCCAGCAGCGCTGGGACTTTGAACACTGAAGCTTTCTTT. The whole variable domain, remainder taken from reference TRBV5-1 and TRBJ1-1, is KAGVTQTPRYLIKTRGQQVTLSCSPISGHRSVSWYQQTPGQGLQFLFEYFSETQRNKGNFPGRFSGRQFSNSRSEMNVSTLELGDSALYLCASSAGTLNTEAFFGQGTRLTVV.

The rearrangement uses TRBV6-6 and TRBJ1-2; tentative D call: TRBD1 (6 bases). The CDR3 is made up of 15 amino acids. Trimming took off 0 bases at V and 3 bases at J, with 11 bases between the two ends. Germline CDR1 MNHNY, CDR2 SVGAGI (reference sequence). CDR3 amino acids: CASSYSTGADYGYTF. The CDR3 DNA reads TGTGCCAGCAGTTACTCGACGGGGGCAGACTATGGCTACACCTTC.

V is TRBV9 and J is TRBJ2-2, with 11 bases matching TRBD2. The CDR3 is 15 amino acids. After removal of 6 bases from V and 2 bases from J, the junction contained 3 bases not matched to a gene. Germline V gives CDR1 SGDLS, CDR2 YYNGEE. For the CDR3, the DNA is TGTGCCAGCACCACTAGCGGGGGAAACACCGGGGAGCTGTTTTTT. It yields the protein CASTTSGGNTGELFF.

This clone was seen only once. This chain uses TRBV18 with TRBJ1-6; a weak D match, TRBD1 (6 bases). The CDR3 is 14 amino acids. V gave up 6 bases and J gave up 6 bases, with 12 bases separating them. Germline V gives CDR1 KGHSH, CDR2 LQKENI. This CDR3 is CASSEGGGNSPLHF. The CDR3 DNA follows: TGTGCCAGCTCGGAGGGAGGGGGTAATTCACCCCTCCACTTT.

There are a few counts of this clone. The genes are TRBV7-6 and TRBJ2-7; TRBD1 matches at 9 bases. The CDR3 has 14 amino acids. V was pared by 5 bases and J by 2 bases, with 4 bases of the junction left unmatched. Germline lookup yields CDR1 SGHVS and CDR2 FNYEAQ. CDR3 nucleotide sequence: TGTGCCAGCAGCCGCGGGACAGGGCCCTACGAGCAGTACTTC. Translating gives CASSRGTGPYEQYF.

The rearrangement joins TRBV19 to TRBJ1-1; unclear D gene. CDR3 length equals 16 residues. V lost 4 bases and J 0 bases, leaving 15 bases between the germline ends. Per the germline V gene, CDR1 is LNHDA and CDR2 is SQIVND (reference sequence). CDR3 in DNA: TGTGCCAGTAGTACCAACGCCGGATGGCTGAACACTGAAGCTTTCTTT. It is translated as CASSTNAGWLNTEAFF.

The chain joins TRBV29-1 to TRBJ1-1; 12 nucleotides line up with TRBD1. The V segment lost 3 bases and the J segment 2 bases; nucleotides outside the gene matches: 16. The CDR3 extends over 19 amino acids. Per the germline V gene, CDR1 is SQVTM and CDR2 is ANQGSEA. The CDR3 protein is CSVDGTGGASQMGNTEAFF. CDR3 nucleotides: TGCAGCGTTGACGGGACAGGGGGCGCGTCACAAATGGGAAACACTGAAGCTTTCTTT.

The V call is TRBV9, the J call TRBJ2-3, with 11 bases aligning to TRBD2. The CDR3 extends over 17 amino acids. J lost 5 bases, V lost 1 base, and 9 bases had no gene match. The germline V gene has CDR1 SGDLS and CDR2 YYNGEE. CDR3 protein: CASSVQGLAGGVDTQYF. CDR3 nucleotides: TGTGCCAGCAGCGTACAGGGGCTAGCGGGGGGCGTAGATACGCAGTATTTT.

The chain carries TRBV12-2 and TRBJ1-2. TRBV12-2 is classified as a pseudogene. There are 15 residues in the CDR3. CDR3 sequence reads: CASREVLFVLNGYTF. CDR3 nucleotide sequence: TGTGCAAGTCGTGAGGTCTTATTCGTCCTCAATGGCTACACCTTC.

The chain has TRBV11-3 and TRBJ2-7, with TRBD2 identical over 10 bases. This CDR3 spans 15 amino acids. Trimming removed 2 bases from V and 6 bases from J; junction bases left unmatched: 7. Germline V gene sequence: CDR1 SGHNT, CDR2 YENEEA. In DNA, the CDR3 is TGTGCCAGCAGCTTACTTAGCGGGGGGCCCCGCGAGCAGTACTTC. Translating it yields CASSLLSGGPREQYF.

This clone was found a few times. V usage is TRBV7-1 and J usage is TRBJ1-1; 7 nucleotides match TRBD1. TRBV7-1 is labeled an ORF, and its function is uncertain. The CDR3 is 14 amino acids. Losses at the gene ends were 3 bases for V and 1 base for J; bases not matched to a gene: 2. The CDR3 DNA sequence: TGTGCCAGCAGCTCGGGACAGCCGAACACTGAAGCTTTCTTT. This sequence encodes CASSSGQPNTEAFF.

The CDR3 DNA is TGTGCCAGCAGCTTAGCGAATGCGGGGGTTGGGGATGAGCAGTTCTTC. This sequence encodes CASSLANAGVGDEQFF. J is TRBJ2-1 and V is TRBV7-9; 7 bases fit TRBD2. The CDR3 sequence is 16 residues long. CDR1 SEHNR and CDR2 FQNEAQ come from the germline V gene (reference sequence). Trimming removed 0 bases from V and 8 bases from J; junction bases left unmatched: 10.

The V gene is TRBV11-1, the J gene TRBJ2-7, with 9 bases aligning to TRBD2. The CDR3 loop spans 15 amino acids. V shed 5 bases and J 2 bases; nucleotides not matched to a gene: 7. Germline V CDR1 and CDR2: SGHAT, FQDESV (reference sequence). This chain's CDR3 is CASSRSSGEAYEQYF. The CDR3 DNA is TGTGCCAGCAGCCGTTCTAGCGGGGAAGCCTACGAGCAGTACTTC.

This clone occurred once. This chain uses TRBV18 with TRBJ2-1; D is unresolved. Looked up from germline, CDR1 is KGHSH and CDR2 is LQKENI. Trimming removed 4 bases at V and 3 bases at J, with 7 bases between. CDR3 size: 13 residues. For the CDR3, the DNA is TGTGCCAGCTCACTCCGAATCTACAATGAGCAGTTCTTC. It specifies CASSLRIYNEQFF.

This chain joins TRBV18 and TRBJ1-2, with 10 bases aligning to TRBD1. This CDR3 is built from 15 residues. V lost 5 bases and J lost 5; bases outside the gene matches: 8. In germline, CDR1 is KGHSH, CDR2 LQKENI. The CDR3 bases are TGTGCCAGCTCATCCGGGACAGGGGATGGGTATGGCTACACCTTC. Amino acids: CASSSGTGDGYGYTF.

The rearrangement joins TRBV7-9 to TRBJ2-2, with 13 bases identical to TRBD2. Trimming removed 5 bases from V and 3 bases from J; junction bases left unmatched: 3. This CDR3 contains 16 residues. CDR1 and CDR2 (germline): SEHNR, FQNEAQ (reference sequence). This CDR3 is CASSLGLAGDTGELFF. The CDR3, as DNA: TGTGCCAGCAGCCTAGGACTAGCGGGGGACACCGGGGAGCTGTTTTTT. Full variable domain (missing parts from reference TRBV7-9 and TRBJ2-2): DTGVSQNPRHKITKRGQNVTFRCDPISEHNRLYWYRQTLGQGPEFLTYFQNEAQLEKSRLLSDRFSAERPKGSFSTLEIQRTEQGDSAMYLCASSLGLAGDTGELFFGEGSRLTVL.

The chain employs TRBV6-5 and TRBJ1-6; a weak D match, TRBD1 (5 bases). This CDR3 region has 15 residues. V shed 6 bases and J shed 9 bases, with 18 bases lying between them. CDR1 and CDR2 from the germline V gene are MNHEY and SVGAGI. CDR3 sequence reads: CASSLGTGSGSPLHF. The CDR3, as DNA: TGTGCCAGCAGCCTCGGCACAGGCAGCGGTTCACCCCTCCACTTT.